One T cell receptor beta chain is described in this entry. Assay used: immunoSEQ multiplex PCR; TCRdb lists only in-frame clones, some missing. The sample consists of approximately 5,700 clones, approximately 88% of them appearing once. The data are from a study of blood T cell repertoires in COVID-19. The germline V gene has CDR1 SGHTA and CDR2 FQGNSA. This CDR3 is 14 amino acids long. V lost 5 bases and J lost 4, with 12 bases in between. The receptor was derived from a human donor in a cohort sampled during active COVID-19. The V gene is TRBV7-2, the J gene TRBJ1-5, with D unresolved. Material: peripheral blood. CDR3 in amino acids: CASSDESWNQPQHF. Here the CDR3 DNA reads TGTGCCAGCAGCGATGAGTCGTGGAATCAGCCCCAGCATTTT.